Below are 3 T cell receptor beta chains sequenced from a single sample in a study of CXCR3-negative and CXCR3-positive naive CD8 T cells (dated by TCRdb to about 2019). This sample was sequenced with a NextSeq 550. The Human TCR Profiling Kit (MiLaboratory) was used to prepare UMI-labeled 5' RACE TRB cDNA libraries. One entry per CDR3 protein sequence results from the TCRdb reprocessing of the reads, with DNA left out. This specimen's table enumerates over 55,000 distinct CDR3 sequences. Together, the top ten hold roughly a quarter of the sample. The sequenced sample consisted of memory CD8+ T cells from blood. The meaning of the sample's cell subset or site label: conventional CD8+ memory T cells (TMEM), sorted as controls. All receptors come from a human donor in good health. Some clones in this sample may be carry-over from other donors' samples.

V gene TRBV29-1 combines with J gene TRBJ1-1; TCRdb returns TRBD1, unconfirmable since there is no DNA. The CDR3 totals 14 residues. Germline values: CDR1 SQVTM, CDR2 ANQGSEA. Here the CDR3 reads CSVDGTDEGTEAFF.

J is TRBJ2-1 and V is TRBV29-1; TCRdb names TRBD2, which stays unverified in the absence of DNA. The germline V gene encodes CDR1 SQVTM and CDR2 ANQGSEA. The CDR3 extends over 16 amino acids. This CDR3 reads CSVEDLARSSYNEQFF.

The CDR3 here is CSVLLVQNYGNEQFF. J is TRBJ2-1 and V is TRBV29-1; TCRdb returns TRBD2, unconfirmable since there is no DNA. The CDR3 runs 15 residues. Germline values: CDR1 SQVTM, CDR2 ANQGSEA.